This TCR beta chain was documented in a study of T cell repertoires in ileal Crohn's disease. The overall study: All patients had surgery for stricturing (about 60%) or penetrating (around 39%) disease.

Germline-derived CDR1 and CDR2 are SGHTA and FQGNSA. The CDR3 sequence is 13 residues long. Some clones are missing from TCRdb's copy, which holds only in-frame ones; the method was immunoSEQ multiplex PCR. The sample holds roughly 7,300 clones, around 92% seen once. A remark on this clone: Germline is not matched at one junction end, which may reflect a read error.

The TCR originated in an adult with Crohn's disease. The chain uses TRBV7-2 and TRBJ1-6; no definite D call. Sequences were obtained from ileal tissue. The CDR3 sequence is CASSLSPRSPLHF. The DNA of the CDR3 is TGTGCCAGCAGCTTATCTCCCAGGTCACCCCTCCACTTC.